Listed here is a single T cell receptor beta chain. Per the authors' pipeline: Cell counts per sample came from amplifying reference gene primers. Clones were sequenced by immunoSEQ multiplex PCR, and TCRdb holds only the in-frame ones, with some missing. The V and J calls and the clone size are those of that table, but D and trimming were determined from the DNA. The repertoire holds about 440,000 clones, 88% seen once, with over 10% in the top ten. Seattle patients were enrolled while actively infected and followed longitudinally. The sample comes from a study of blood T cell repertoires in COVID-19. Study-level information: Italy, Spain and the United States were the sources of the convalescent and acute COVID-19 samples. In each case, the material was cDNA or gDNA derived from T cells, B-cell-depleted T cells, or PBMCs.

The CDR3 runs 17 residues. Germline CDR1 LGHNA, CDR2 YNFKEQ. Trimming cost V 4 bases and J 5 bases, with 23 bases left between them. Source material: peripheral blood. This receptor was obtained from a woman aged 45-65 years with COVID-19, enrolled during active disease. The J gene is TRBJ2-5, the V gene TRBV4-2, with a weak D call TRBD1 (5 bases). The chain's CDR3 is CASSPFRVQGGSETQYF. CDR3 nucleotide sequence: TGTGCCAGCAGCCCCTTTAGGGTGCAGGGTGGTTCGGAGACCCAGTACTTC.